This is a list of T cell receptor beta chains from one sample in a study of T cell responses to AZD1222 COVID-19 vaccine. Method: immunoSEQ multiplex PCR; TCRdb's copy keeps in-frame clones and lacks some. The table includes about 140,000 clones, about 90% detected once. The sample in question was peripheral blood, obtained 28 days after the second AZD1222 dose. These receptors were obtained from an adult who received the AZD1222 COVID-19 vaccine. The CDR3 runs from the conserved cysteine through the conserved F or W. The D gene is left open where the match is weak. Clone size, where shown, is once, few, many, or a class for clones that have expanded.

.	TRBV7-2	TRBD1	TRBJ1-2	TGTGCCAGCAGCTGGGGACAGGGCTATGGCTACACCTTC	CASSWGQGYGYTF
.	TRBV29-1	TRBD1	TRBJ2-7	TGCAGCGTCGCGACAGGGGCCACCTACGAGCAGTACTTC	CSVATGATYEQYF
few	TRBV6-5	TRBD1	TRBJ2-7	TGTGCCAGCAGTTACTTGGGACAGAACTACGAGCAGTACTTC	CASSYLGQNYEQYF
.	TRBV18	TRBD1	TRBJ1-4	TGTGCCAGCTCACCACTGGACAGGGCAGAACTGTTTTTT	CASSPLDRAELFF
.	TRBV2	.	TRBJ1-6	TGTGCCAGCGGGGGCCGGGCCAGGCTCCATAATTCACCCCTCCACTTT	CASGGRARLHNSPLHF
.	TRBV7-2	.	TRBJ2-1	TGTGCCAGCACCGCAGGGGGGAGGGATCCTATTTATGAGCAGTTCTTC	CASTAGGRDPIYEQFF
.	TRBV29-1	TRBD1	TRBJ1-5	TGCAGCGTCCGGACAGGGGAAAATCAGCCCCAGCATTTT	CSVRTGENQPQHF
.	TRBV10-3	.	TRBJ2-1	TGTGCCATCAGCCACACTGGCGGGCAGTACAATGAGCAGTTCTTC	CAISHTGGQYNEQFF
once	TRBV5-1	.	TRBJ1-2	TGCGCCAGCAGCTTGGAAAAGGACGGCTACACCTTC	CASSLEKDGYTF
.	TRBV28	TRBD2	TRBJ2-7	TGTGCCAGCAGTACCCCGGGACTAGCGGCCTACGAGCAGTACTTC	CASSTPGLAAYEQYF
few	TRBV2	.	TRBJ1-1	TGTGCCAGCAGTGTACAGGGGAACACTGAAGCTTTCTTT	CASSVQGNTEAFF
.	TRBV9	TRBD1	TRBJ2-2	TGTGCCAGCAGCGTACCACGGGACAGGGGAAACACCGGGGAGCTGTTTTTT	CASSVPRDRGNTGELFF
.	TRBV7-2	.	TRBJ1-6	TGTGCCAGCAGCCCGAGTACCGTGATGGCCCTCCACTTT	CASSPSTVMALHF
.	TRBV9	.	TRBJ2-5	TGTGCCAGCAGCGTAGCTACATCCATGGAGACCCAGTACTTC	CASSVATSMETQYF
.	TRBV5-1	TRBD1	TRBJ1-2	TGCGCCAGCAGCTTGGCCGGTAAAACGGGACAGGGCGACTATGGCTACACCTTC	CASSLAGKTGQGDYGYTF
.	TRBV5-4	TRBD2	TRBJ2-1	TGTGCCAGCAGCCCCGGGACTAGCGGGACTAGGGGTTACAATGAGCAGTTCTTC	CASSPGTSGTRGYNEQFF
.	TRBV4-1	TRBD2	TRBJ2-1	TGCGCCAGCAGCCAACTAGCGGGAGGCGCTTTTTGGTCTGAGCAGTTCTTC	CASSQLAGGAFWSEQFF
.	TRBV28	TRBD1	TRBJ1-4	TGTGCCAGCAGTTTACAGGGGGTAAGGGAAAAACTGTTTTTT	CASSLQGVREKLFF
.	TRBV7-2	TRBD1	TRBJ2-2	TGTGCCAGCAGCTTATGGCAGGGGGCTATCGGGGAGCTGTTTTTT	CASSLWQGAIGELFF
few	TRBV7-8	.	TRBJ1-4	TGTGCCAGCAGCCAAGCCCTCGCGGGGGAGAGAACTAATGAAAAACTGTTTTTT	CASSQALAGERTNEKLFF
.	TRBV7-2	.	TRBJ2-1	TGTGCCAGCAGCAGGGCACAGCTCCACAATGAGCAGTTCTTC	CASSRAQLHNEQFF
.	TRBV3-1/TRBV3-2	.	TRBJ1-2	TGTGCCAGCAGCGTATCGGGGGGCTACACCTTC	CASSVSGGYTF
.	TRBV5-1	.	TRBJ1-2	TGCGCCAGCAGCTCTGGACTTTCGAACTATGGCTACACCTTC	CASSSGLSNYGYTF
.	TRBV18	.	TRBJ1-6	TGTGCCAGCTCACCAGGGTTCGGGCAAAATTCACCCCTCCACTTT	CASSPGFGQNSPLHF
.	TRBV5-6	TRBD2	TRBJ2-1	TGTGCCAGCAGCTCCGCCGGGACTAGACTCCACAATGAGCAGTTCTTC	CASSSAGTRLHNEQFF
.	TRBV24-1	TRBD1	TRBJ1-2	TGTGCCACCAGTGAGCCAACAGGGGGCGAAAGAGGCTACACCTTC	CATSEPTGGERGYTF